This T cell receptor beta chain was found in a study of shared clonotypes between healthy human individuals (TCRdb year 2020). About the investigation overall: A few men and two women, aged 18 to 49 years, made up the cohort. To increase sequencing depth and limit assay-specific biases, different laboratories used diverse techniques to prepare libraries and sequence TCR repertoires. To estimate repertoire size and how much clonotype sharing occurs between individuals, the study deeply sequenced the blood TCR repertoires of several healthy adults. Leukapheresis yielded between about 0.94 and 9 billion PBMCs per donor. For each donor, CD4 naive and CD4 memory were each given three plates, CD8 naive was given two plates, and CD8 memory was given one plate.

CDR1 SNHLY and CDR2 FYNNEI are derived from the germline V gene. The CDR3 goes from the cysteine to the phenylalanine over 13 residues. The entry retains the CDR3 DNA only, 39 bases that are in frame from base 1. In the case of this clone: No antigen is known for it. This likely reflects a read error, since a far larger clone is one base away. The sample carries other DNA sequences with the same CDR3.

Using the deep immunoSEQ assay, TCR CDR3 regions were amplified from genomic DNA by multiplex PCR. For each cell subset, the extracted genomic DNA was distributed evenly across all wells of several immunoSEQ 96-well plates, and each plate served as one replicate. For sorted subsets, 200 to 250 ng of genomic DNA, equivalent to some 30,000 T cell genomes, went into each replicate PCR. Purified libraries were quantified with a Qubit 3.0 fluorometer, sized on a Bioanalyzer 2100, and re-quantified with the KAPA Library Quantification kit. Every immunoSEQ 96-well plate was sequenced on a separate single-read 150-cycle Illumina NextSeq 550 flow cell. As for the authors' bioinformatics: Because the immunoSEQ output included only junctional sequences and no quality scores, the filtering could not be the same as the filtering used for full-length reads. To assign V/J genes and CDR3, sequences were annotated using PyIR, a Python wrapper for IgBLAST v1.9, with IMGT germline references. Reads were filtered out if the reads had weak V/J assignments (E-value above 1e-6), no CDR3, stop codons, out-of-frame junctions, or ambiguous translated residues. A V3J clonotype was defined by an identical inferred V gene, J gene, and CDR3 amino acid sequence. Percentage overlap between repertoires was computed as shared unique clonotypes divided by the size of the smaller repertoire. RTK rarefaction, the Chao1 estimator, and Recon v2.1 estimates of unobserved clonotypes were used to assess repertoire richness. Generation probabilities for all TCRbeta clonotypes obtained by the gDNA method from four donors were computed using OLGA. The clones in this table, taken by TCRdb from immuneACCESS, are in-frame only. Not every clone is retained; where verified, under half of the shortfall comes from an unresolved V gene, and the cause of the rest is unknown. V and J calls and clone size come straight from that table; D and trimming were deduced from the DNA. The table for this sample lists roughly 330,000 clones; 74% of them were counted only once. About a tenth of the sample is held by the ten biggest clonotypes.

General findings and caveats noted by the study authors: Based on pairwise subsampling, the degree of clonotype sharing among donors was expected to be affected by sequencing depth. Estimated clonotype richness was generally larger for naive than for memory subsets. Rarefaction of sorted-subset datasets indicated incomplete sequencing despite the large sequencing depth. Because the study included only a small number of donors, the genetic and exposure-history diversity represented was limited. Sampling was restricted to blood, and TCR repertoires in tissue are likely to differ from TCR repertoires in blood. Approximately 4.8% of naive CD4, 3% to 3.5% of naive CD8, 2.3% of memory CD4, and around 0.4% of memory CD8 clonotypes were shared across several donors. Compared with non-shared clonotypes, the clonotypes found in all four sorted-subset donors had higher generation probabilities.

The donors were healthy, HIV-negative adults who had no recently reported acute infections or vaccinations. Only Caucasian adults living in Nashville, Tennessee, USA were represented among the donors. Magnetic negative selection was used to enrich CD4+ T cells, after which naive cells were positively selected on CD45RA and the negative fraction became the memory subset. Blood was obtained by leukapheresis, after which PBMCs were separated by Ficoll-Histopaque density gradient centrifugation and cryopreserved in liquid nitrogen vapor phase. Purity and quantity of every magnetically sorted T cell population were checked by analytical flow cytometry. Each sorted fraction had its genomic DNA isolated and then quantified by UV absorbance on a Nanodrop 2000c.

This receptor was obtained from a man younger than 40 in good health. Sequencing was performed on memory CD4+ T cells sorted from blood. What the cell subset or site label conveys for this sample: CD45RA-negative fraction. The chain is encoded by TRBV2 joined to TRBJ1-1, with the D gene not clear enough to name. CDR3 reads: CASTLSLNTEAFF. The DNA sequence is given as TGTGCCAGCACCCTCAGTTTGAACACTGAGGCTTTCTTT. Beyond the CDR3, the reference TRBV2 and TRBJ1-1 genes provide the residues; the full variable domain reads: EPEVTQTPSHQVTQMGQEVILRCVPISNHLYFYWYRQILGQKVEFLVSFYNNEISEKSEIFDDQFSVERPDGSNFTLKIRSTKLEDSAMYFCASTLSLNTEAFFGQGTRLTVV.